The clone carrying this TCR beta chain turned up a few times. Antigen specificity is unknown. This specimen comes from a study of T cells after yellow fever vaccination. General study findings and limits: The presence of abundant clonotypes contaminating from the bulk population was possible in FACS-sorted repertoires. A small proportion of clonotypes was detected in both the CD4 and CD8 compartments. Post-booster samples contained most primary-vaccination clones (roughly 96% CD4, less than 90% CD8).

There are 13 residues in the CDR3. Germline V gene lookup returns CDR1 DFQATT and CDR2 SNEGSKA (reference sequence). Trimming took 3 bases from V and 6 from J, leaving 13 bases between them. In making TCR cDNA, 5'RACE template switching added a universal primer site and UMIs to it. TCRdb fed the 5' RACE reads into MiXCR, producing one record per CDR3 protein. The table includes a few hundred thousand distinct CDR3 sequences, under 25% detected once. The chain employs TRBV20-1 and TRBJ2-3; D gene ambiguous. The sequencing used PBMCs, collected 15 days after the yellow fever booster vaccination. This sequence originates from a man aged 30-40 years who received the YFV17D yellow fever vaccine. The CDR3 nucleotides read TGCAGTGCTAGCGTTCAAAACGCGGATACGCAGTATTTT. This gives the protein CSASVQNADTQYF.